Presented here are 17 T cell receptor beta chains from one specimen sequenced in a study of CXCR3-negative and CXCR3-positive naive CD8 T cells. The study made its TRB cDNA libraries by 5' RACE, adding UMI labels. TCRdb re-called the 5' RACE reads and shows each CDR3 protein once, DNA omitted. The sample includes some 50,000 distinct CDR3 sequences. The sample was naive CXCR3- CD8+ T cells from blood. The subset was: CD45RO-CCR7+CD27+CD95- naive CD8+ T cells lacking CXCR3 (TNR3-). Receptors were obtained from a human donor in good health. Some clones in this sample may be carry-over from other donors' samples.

The chain's CDR3 is CASSSPVVGRYEQYF. The chain links TRBV28 to TRBJ2-7. The CDR3 has 15 amino acids. In germline, CDR1 is MDHEN, CDR2 SYDVKM.

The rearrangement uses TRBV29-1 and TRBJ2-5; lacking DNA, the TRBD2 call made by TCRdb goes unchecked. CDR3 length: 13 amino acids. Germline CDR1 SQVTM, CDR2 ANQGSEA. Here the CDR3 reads CSVERANRETQYF.

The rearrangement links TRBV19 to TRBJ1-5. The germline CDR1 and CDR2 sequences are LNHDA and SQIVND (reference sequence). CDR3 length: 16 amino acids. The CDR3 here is CASSMKGSYSNQPQHF.

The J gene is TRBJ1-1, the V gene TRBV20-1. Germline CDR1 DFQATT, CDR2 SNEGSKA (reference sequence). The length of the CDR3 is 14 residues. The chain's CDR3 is CSARWGGQDTEAFF.

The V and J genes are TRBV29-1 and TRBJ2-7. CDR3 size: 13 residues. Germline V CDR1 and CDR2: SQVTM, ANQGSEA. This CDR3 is CSVEGTEPYEQYF.

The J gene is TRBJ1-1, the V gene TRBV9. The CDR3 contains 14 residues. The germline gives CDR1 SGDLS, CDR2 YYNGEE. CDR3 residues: CASSEMRVGAEAFF.

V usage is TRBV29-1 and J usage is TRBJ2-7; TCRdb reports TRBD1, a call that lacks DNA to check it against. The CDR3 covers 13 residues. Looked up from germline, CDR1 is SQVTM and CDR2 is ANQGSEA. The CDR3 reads CSVRTGTGYEQYF.

The CDR3 loop reads CATSRGQNTGELFF. The genes are TRBV15 and TRBJ2-2; the TCRdb D gene call, TRBD1, has no DNA to confirm it. The V gene's germline CDR1 is LNHNV and CDR2 YYDKDF (reference sequence). There are 14 residues in the CDR3. Full variable domain (remainder filled in from reference TRBV15 and TRBJ2-2): DAMVIQNPRYQVTQFGKPVTLSCSQTLNHNVMYWYQQKSSQAPKLLFHYYDKDFNNEADTPDNFQSRRPNTSFCFLDIRSPGLGDTAMYLCATSRGQNTGELFFGEGSRLTVL.

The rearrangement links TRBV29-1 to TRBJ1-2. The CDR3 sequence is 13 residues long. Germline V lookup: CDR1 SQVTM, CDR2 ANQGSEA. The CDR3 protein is CSVEGVIGYGYTF.

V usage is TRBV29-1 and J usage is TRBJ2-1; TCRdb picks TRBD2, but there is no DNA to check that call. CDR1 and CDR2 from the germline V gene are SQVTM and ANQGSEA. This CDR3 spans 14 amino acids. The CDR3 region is CSGAGLAQYNEQFF.

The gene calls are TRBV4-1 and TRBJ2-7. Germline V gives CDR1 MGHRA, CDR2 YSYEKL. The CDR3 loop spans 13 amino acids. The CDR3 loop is CASSPTSSYEQYF.

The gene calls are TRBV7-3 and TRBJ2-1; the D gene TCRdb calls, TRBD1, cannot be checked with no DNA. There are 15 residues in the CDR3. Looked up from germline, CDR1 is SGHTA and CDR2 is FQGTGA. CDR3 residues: CASSPGQGILNEQFF.

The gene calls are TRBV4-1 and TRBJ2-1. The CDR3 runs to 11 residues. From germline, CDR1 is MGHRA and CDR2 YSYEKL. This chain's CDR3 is CASSQDLEQFF.

CDR3: CASSQGGSSYEQYF. The V and J genes are TRBV4-1 and TRBJ2-7; TCRdb lists TRBD1, though no DNA is available to test this call. Germline lookup yields CDR1 MGHRA and CDR2 YSYEKL. This CDR3 is built from 14 residues.

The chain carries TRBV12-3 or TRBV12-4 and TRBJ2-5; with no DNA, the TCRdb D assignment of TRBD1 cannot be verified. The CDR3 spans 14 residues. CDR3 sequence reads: CASSLIGTGETQYF.

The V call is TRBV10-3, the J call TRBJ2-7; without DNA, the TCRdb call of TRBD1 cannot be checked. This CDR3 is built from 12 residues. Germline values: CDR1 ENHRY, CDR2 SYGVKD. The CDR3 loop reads CAIMGGTYEQYF.

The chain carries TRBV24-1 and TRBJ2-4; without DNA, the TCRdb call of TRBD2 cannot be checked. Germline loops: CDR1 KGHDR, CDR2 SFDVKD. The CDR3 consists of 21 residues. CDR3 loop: CATSDPYIQSVCILAKNIQYF.